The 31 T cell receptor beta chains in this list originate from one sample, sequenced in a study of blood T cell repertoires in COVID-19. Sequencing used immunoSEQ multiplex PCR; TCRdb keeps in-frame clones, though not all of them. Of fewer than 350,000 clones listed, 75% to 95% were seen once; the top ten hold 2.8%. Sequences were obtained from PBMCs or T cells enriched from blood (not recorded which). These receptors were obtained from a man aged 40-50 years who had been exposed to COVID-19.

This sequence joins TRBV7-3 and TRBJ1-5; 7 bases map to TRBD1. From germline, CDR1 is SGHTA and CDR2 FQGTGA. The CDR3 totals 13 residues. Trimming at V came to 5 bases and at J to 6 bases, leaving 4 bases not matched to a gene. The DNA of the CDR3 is TGTGCCAGCAGCAAAGGGGGCTTTCAGCCCCAGCATTTT. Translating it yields CASSKGGFQPQHF. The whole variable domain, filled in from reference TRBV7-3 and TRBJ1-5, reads GAGVSQTPSNKVTEKGKYVELRCDPISGHTALYWYRQSLGQGPEFLIYFQGTGAADDSGLPNDRFFAVRPEGSVSTLKIQRTERGDSAVYLCASSKGGFQPQHFGDGTRLSIL.

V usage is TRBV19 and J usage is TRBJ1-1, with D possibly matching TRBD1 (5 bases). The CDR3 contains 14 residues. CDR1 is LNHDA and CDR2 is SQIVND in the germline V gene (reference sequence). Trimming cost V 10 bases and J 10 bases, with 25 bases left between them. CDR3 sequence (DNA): TGTGCCACGTCGGTTATAGGGGCGCAGGGTCGAGCTTTCTTT. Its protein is CATSVIGAQGRAFF.

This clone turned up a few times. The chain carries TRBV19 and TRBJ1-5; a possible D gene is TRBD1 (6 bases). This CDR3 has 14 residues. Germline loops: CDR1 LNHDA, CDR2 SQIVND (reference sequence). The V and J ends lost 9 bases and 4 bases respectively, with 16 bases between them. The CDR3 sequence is CASKLQGDNQPQHF. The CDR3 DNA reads TGTGCCAGCAAGCTACAGGGAGATAATCAGCCCCAGCATTTT.

This CDR3 reads CASRAGLSSYEQYF. CDR3 sequence (DNA): TGTGCCAGTAGAGCGGGGTTAAGCTCCTACGAGCAGTACTTC. This chain uses TRBV19 with TRBJ2-7, with TRBD2 matching over 7 bases. There are 14 residues in the CDR3. The V and J ends lost 6 bases and 0 bases, in that order; junction bases with no gene match: 5. CDR1 is LNHDA and CDR2 is SQIVND in the germline V gene (reference sequence). Full variable domain (rest looked up from reference TRBV19 and TRBJ2-7): DGGITQSPKYLFRKEGQNVTLSCEQNLNHDAMYWYRQDPGQGLRLIYYSQIVNDFQKGDIAEGYSVSREKKESFPLTVTSAQKNPTAFYLCASRAGLSSYEQYFGPGTRLTVT.

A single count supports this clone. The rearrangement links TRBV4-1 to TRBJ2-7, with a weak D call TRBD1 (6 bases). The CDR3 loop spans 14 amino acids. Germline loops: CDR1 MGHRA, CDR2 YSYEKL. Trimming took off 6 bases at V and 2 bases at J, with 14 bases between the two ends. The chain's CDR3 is CASREQGAPYEQYF. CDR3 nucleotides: TGCGCCAGCAGAGAACAGGGTGCCCCCTACGAGCAGTACTTC.

The CDR3 DNA reads as TGTGCCAGCAGCCGGGGACAGCCTTATGGCTACACCTTC. As protein: CASSRGQPYGYTF. The chain uses TRBV6-5 and TRBJ1-2, with 7 bases lining up with TRBD1. The CDR3 extends over 13 amino acids. Germline V gene sequence: CDR1 MNHEY, CDR2 SVGAGI. V lost 6 bases, J lost 5 bases, and 6 bases stayed unmatched.

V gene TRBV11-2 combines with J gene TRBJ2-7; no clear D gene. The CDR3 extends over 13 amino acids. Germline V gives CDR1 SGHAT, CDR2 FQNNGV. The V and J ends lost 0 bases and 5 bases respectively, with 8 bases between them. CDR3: CASSLDRINEQYF. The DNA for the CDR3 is TGTGCCAGCAGCTTAGACAGGATTAACGAGCAGTACTTC.

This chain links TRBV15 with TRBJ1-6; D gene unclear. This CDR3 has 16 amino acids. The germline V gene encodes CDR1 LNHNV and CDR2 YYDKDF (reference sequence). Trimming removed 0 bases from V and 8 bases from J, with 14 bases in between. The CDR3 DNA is TGTGCCACCAGCAGAGATCCCGGACTATTAGATTCACCCCTCCACTTT. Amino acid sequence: CATSRDPGLLDSPLHF.

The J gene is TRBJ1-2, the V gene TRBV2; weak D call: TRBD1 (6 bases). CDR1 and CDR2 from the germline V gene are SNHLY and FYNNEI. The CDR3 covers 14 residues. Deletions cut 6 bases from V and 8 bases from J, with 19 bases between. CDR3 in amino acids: CASSSDSYLSGYTF. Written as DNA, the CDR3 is TGTGCCAGCAGCTCGGACAGCTACCTATCCGGCTACACCTTC.

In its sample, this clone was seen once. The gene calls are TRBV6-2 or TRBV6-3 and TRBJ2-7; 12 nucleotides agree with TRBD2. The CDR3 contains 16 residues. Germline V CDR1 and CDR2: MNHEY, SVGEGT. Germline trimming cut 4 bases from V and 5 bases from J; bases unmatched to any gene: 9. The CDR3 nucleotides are TGTGCCAGCAGTTCTAGCGGGAGGGCCTTATTTAACGAGCAGTACTTC. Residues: CASSSSGRALFNEQYF.

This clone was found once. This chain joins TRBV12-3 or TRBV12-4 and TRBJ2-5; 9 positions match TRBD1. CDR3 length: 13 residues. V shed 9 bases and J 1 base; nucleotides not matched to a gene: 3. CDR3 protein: CARLQGAQETQYF. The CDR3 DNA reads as TGTGCCAGACTACAGGGGGCCCAAGAGACCCAGTACTTC.

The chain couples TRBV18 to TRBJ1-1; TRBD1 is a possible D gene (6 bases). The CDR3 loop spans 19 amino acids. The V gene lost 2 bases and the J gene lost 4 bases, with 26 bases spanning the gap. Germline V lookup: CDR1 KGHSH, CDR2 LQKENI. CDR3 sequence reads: CASSPYISFGGRLGTEAFF. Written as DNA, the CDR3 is TGTGCCAGCTCACCATACATTTCCTTCGGGGGGCGCTTGGGCACTGAAGCTTTCTTT.

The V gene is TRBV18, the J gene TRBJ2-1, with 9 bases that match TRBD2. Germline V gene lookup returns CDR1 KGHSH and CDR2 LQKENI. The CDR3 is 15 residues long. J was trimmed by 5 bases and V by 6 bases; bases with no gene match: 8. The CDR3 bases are TGTGCCAGCTCCCGCGGTTTAGCGGGAGACAATGAGCAGTTCTTC. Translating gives CASSRGLAGDNEQFF. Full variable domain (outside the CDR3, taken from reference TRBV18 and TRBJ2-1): NAGVMQNPRHLVRRRGQEARLRCSPMKGHSHVYWYRQLPEEGLKFMVYLQKENIIDESGMPKERFSAEFPKEGPSILRIQQVVRGDSAAYFCASSRGLAGDNEQFFGPGTRLTVL.

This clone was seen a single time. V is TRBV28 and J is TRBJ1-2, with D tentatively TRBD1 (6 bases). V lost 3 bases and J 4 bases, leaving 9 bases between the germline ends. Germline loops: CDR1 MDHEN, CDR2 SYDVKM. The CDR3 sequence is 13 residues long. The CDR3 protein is CASSLQGLYGYTF. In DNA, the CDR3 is TGTGCCAGCAGTTTGCAGGGGCTCTATGGCTACACCTTC.

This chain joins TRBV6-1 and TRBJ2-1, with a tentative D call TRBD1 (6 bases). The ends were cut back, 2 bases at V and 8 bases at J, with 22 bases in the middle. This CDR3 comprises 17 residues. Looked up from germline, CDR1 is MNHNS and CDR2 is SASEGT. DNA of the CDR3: TGTGCCAGCAGTGAAAACCATGGGATCCAGGGGATCGATGAGCAGTTCTTC. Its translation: CASSENHGIQGIDEQFF.

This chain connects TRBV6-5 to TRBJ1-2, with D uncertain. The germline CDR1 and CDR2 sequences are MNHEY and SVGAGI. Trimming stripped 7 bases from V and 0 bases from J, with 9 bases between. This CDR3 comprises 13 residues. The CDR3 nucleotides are TGTGCCAGCAAGATGATAGCTAACTATGGCTACACCTTC. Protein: CASKMIANYGYTF.

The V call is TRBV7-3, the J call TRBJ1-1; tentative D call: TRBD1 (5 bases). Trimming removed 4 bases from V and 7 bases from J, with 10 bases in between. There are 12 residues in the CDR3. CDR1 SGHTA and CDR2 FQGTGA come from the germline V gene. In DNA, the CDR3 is TGTGCCAGCAGCTCAGGGTTCGGTGAAGCTTTCTTT. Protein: CASSSGFGEAFF.

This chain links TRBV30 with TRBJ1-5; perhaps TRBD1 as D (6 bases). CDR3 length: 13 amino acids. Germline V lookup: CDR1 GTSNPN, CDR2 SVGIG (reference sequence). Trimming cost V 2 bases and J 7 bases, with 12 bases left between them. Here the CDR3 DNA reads TGTGCCTGGAGTACACAGGGCCACCAGCCCCAGCATTTT. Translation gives CAWSTQGHQPQHF.

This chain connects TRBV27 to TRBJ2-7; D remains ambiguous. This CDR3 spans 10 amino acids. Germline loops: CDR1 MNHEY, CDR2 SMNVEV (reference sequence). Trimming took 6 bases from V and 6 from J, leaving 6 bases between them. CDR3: CASRVGEQYF. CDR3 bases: TGTGCCAGCAGGGTCGGCGAGCAGTACTTC.

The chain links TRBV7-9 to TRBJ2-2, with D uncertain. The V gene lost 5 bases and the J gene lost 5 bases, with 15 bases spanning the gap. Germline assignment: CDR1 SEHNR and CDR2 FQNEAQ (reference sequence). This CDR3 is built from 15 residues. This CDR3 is CASSPHSAGTGELFF. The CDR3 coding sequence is TGTGCCAGCAGCCCCCACTCGGCCGGGACCGGGGAGCTGTTTTTT.

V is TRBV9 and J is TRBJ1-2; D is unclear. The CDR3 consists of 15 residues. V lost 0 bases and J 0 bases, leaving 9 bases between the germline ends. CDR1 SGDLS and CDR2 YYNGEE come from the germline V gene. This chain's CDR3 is CASSVGGGTNYGYTF. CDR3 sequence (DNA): TGTGCCAGCAGCGTAGGGGGAGGTACTAACTATGGCTACACCTTC.

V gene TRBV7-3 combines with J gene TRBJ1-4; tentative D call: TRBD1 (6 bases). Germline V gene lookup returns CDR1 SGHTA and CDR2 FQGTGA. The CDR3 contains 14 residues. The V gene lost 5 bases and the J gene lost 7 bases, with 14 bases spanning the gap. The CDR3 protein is CASSTHRESEKLFF. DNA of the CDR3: TGTGCCAGCAGCACACACAGGGAAAGTGAAAAACTGTTTTTT.

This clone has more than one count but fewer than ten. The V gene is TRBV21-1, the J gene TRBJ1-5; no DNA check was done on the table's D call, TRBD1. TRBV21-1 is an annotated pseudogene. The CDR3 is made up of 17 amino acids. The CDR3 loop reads CASSKGMGLTGRKPQHF. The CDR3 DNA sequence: TGTGCCAGCAGCAAAGGTATGGGGCTGACAGGTCGAAAGCCCCAGCATTTT.

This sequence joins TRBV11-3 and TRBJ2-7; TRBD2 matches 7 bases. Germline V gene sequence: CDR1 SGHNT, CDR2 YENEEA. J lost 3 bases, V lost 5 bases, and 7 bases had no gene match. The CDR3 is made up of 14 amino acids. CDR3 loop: CASSPGLQNYEQYF. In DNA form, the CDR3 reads TGTGCCAGCAGCCCGGGACTACAGAACTACGAGCAGTACTTC.

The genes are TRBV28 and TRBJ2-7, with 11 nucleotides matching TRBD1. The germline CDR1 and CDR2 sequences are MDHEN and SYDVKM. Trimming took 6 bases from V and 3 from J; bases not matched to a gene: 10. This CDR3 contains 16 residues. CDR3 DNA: TGTGCCAGCAGCGGACAGGGGGCTCACAAATTCTACGAGCAGTACTTC. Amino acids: CASSGQGAHKFYEQYF.

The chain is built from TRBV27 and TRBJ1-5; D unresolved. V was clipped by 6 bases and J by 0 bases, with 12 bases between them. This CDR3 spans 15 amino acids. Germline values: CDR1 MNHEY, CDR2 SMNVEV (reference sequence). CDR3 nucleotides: TGTGCCAGCAGGCGCAAGCCTAATAGCAATCAGCCCCAGCATTTT. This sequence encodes CASRRKPNSNQPQHF.

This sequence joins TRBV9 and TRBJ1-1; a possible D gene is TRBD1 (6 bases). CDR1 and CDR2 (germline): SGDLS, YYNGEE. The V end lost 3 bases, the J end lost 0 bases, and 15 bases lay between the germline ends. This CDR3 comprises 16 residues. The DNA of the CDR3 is TGTGCCAGCAGCGCTCCACAGGGTCTAATGAACACTGAAGCTTTCTTT. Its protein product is CASSAPQGLMNTEAFF.

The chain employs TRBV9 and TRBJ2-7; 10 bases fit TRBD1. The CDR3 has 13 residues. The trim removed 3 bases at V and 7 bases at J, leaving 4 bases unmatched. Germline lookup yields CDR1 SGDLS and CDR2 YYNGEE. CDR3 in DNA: TGTGCCAGCAGCGCCCTGGGACAGGGGGAGCAGTACTTC. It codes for CASSALGQGEQYF.

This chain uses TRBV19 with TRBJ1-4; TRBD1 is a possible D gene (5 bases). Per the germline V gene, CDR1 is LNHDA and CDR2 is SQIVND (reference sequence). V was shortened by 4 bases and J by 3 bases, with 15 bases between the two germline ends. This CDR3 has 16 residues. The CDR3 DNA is TGTGCCAGTAGTAGGGGCCTGTTAGAGGCTAATGAAAAACTGTTTTTT. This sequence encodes CASSRGLLEANEKLFF.

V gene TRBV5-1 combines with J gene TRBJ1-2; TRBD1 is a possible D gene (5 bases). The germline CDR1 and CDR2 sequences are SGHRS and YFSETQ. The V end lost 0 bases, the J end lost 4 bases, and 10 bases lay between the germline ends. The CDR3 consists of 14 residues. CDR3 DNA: TGCGCCAGCAGCTTGGAGACAGATCTCTATGGCTACACCTTC. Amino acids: CASSLETDLYGYTF. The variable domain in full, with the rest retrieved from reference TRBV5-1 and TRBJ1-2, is KAGVTQTPRYLIKTRGQQVTLSCSPISGHRSVSWYQQTPGQGLQFLFEYFSETQRNKGNFPGRFSGRQFSNSRSEMNVSTLELGDSALYLCASSLETDLYGYTFGSGTRLTVV.

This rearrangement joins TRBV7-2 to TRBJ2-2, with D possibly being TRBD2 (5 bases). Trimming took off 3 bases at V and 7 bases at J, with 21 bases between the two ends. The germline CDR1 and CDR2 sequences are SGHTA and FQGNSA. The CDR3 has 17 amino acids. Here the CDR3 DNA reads TGTGCCAGCAGCTTGAGAGTAGTGGCTAATGCGGGCGGGGAGCTGTTTTTT. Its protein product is CASSLRVVANAGGELFF. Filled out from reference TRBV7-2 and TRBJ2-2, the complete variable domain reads GAGVSQSPSNKVTEKGKDVELRCDPISGHTALYWYRQSLGQGLEFLIYFQGNSAPDKSGLPSDRFSAERTGGSVSTLTIQRTQQEDSAVYLCASSLRVVANAGGELFFGEGSRLTVL.